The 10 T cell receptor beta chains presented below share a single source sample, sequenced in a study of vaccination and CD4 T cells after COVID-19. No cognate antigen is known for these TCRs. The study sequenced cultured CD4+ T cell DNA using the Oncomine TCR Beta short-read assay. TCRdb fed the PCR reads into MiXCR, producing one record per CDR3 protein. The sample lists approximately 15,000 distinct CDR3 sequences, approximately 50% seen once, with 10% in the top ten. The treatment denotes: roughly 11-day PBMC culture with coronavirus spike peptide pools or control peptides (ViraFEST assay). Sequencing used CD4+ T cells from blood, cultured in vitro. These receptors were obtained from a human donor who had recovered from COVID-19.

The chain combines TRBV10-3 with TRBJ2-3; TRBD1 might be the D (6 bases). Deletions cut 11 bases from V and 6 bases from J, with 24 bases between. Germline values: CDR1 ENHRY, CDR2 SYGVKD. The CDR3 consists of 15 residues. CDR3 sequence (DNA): TGTGCCTCAAAGGACAGCAGCTCGATCCACGATACGCAGTATTTT. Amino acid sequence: CASKDSSSIHDTQYF.

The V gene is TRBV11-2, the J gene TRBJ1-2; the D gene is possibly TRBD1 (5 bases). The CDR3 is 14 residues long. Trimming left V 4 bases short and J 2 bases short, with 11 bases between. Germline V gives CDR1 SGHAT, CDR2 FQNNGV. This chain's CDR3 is CASSSGQVNYGYTF. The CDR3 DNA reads TGTGCCAGCAGCTCCGGACAAGTCAACTATGGCTACACCTTC.

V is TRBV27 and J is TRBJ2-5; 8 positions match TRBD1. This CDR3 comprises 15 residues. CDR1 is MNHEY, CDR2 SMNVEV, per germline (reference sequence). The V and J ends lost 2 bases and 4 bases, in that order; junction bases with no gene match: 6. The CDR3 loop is CASSLQGAQGETQYF. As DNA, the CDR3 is TGTGCCAGCAGTTTACAGGGGGCGCAGGGAGAGACCCAGTACTTC.

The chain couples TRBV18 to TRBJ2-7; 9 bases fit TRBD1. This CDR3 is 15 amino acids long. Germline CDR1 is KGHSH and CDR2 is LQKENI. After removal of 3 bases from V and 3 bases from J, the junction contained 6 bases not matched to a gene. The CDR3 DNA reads TGTGCCAGCTCACCGGGGACAGGGCGAATCTACGAGCAGTACTTC. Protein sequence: CASSPGTGRIYEQYF.

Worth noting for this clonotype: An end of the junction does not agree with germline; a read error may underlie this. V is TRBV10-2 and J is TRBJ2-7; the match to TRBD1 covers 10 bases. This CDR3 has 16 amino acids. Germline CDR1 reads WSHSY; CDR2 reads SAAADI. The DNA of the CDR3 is TGCTCCAGCAGTGAAGTCCGGGACAGGGGATCCTACGAGCAGTACTTC. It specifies CSSSEVRDRGSYEQYF.

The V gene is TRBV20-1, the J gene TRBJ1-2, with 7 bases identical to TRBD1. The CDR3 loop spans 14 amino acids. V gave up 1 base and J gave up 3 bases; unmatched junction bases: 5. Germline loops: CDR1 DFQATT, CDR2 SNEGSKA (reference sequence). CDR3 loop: CSARGDRADYGYTF. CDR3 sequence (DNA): TGCAGTGCTAGAGGCGACAGGGCAGACTATGGCTACACCTTC.

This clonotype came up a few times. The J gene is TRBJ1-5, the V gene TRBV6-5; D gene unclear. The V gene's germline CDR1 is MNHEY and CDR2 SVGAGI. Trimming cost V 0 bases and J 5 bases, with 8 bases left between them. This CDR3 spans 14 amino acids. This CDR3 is CASSYSSVYQPQHF. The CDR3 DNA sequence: TGTGCCAGCAGTTACTCTTCGGTGTATCAGCCCCAGCATTTT.

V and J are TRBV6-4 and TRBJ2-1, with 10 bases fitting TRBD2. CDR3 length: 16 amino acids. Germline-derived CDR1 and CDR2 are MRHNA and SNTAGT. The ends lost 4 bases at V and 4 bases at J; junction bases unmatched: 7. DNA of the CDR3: TGTGCCAGCAGTGGGCCAGCGGGAGGGATGTACAATGAGCAGTTCTTC. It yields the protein CASSGPAGGMYNEQFF.

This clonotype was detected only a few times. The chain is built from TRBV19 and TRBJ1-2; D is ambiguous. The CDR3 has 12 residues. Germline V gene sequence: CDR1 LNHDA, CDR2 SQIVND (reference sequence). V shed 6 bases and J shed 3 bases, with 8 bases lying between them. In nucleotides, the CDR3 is TGTGCCAGTAGCCCAATTGACTATGGCTACACCTTC. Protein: CASSPIDYGYTF.

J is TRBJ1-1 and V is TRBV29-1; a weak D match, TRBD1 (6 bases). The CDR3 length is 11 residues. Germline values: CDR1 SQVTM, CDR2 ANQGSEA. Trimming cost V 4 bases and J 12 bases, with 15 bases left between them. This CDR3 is CSVVILGQPFF. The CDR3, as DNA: TGCAGCGTTGTCATCCTAGGACAGCCTTTCTTT.